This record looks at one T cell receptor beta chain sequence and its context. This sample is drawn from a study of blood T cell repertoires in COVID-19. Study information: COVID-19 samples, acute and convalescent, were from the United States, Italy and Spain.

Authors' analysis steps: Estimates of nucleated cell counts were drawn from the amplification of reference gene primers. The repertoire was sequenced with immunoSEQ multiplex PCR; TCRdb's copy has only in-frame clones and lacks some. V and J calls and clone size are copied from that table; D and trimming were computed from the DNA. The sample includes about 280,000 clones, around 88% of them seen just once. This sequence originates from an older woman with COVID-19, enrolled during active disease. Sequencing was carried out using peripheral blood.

CDR3 amino acids: CASRYGQPGGTEAFF. DNA for the CDR3: TGCGCCAGCAGATACGGACAGCCTGGTGGCACTGAAGCTTTCTTT. The chain carries TRBV5-1 and TRBJ1-1, with D maybe TRBD1 (6 bases). The germline CDR1 and CDR2 sequences are SGHRS and YFSETQ. The CDR3 is made up of 15 amino acids. Trimming removed 5 bases at V and 4 bases at J, with 18 bases between.